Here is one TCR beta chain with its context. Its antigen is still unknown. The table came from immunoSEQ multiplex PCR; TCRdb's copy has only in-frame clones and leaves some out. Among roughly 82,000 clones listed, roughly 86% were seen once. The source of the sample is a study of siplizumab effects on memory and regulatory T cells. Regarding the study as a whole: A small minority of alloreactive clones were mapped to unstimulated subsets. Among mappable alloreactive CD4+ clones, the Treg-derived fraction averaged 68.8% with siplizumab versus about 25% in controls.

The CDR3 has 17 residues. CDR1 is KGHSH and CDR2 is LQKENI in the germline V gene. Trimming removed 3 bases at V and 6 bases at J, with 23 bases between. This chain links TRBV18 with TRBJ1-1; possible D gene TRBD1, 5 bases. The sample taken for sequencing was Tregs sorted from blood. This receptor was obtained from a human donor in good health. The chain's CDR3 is CASSPPRALRATAEAFF. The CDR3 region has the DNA TGTGCCAGCTCACCGCCACGCGCTCTCAGGGCAACAGCTGAAGCTTTCTTT.